A selection of T cell receptor beta chains follows, all from one sample in a study of cytomegalovirus exposure and HLA in healthy donors. Clones were sequenced by immunoSEQ multiplex PCR, and TCRdb holds only the in-frame ones, with some missing. The sample yields roughly 54,000 clones, roughly 79% seen once. Sequencing was done on a sample of PBMCs. The receptor set was obtained from a man in his fifties or sixties in good health and CMV-seronegative. Each CDR3 is given with its conserved first and last residue. D genes are given only for firm matches. The size field is filled for only some rows; it gives once, few, many or a size class.

abundance: NA
d_gene: TRBD1
j_gene: TRBJ1-1
len: 18
v_gene: TRBV14
CDR3nt: TGTGCCAGCAGCCAACCCGGGACAGGGGTATTTGGGAACACTGAAGCTTTCTTT
CDR3aa: CASSQPGTGVFGNTEAFF

abundance: NA
d_gene: TRBD1
j_gene: TRBJ2-7
len: 16
v_gene: TRBV6-4
CDR3nt: TGTGCCAGCAGTGACTCGACAGGGGGCGCATCCTACGAGCAGTACTTC
CDR3aa: CASSDSTGGASYEQYF

abundance: NA
d_gene: TRBD1
j_gene: TRBJ2-7
len: 13
v_gene: TRBV7-7
CDR3nt: TGTGCCAGCAGCTCGACAGGGATCGACGAGCAGTACTTC
CDR3aa: CASSSTGIDEQYF

abundance: NA
d_gene: NA
j_gene: TRBJ1-3
len: 15
v_gene: TRBV7-8
CDR3nt: TGTGCCAGCAGCTCTCACAGGTCGTCCGGAAACACCATATATTTT
CDR3aa: CASSSHRSSGNTIYF

abundance: NA
d_gene: NA
j_gene: TRBJ1-5
len: 17
v_gene: TRBV7-9
CDR3nt: TGTGCCAGCAGCTCAGCAGGCGACTGGTATAGCAATCAGCCCCAGCATTTT
CDR3aa: CASSSAGDWYSNQPQHF

abundance: few
d_gene: TRBD1
j_gene: TRBJ2-2
len: 15
v_gene: TRBV2
CDR3nt: TGTGCCAGCAGCTTAGGGACAGTCGGCACCGGGGAGCTGTTTTTT
CDR3aa: CASSLGTVGTGELFF

abundance: NA
d_gene: NA
j_gene: TRBJ1-2
len: 12
v_gene: TRBV9
CDR3nt: TGTGCCAGCAGCGCAGGGTCGGGTGGCTACACCTTC
CDR3aa: CASSAGSGGYTF

abundance: NA
d_gene: TRBD2
j_gene: TRBJ2-7
len: 15
v_gene: TRBV6-1
CDR3nt: TGTGCCAGCAGTGAAGCGTTGACTAGCGGGGAGGAGCAGTACTTC
CDR3aa: CASSEALTSGEEQYF

abundance: NA
d_gene: TRBD2
j_gene: TRBJ2-1
len: 15
v_gene: TRBV7-6
CDR3nt: TGTGCCAGCAGTAATCCTCCTAGCGGATACAATGAGCAGTTCTTC
CDR3aa: CASSNPPSGYNEQFF

abundance: NA
d_gene: NA
j_gene: TRBJ1-4
len: 15
v_gene: TRBV6-4
CDR3nt: TGTGCCAGCAGTGACTCCTGGGGGCTTTCTGAAAAACTGTTTTTT
CDR3aa: CASSDSWGLSEKLFF

abundance: NA
d_gene: TRBD1
j_gene: TRBJ1-4
len: 15
v_gene: TRBV19
CDR3nt: TGTGCCAGTAGTACTCGGACAGGGCAAAATGAAAAACTGTTTTTT
CDR3aa: CASSTRTGQNEKLFF

abundance: NA
d_gene: NA
j_gene: TRBJ1-3
len: 13
v_gene: TRBV9
CDR3nt: TGTGCCAGCAGCGCGGAGGCTGGAAACACCATATATTTT
CDR3aa: CASSAEAGNTIYF

abundance: NA
d_gene: NA
j_gene: TRBJ2-2
len: 14
v_gene: TRBV6-5
CDR3nt: TGTGCCAGCAGTTACTCCGTCAACACCGGGGAGCTGTTTTTT
CDR3aa: CASSYSVNTGELFF

abundance: NA
d_gene: NA
j_gene: TRBJ2-3
len: 14
v_gene: TRBV15
CDR3nt: TGTGCCACCAGCAGAGAAGGGGGTATCGATACGCAGTATTTT
CDR3aa: CATSREGGIDTQYF

abundance: NA
d_gene: NA
j_gene: TRBJ2-2
len: 14
v_gene: TRBV11-2
CDR3nt: TGTGCCAGCAGCCTCGGGGGGCCGGGCGGGGAGCTGTTTTTT
CDR3aa: CASSLGGPGGELFF

abundance: NA
d_gene: NA
j_gene: TRBJ1-2
len: 12
v_gene: TRBV4-2
CDR3nt: TGTGCCAGCAGCCTCCGGACTGATGGCTACACCTTC
CDR3aa: CASSLRTDGYTF

abundance: NA
d_gene: NA
j_gene: TRBJ2-3
len: 16
v_gene: TRBV27
CDR3nt: TGTGCCAGCAGTTTATCGCCAGGTCCTAGCACAGATACGCAGTATTTT
CDR3aa: CASSLSPGPSTDTQYF

abundance: NA
d_gene: NA
j_gene: TRBJ2-1
len: 15
v_gene: TRBV7-2
CDR3nt: TGTGCCAGCGGGCCTCGGCCAACGGCCGGCAATGAGCAGTTCTTC
CDR3aa: CASGPRPTAGNEQFF

abundance: NA
d_gene: TRBD2
j_gene: TRBJ2-1
len: 13
v_gene: TRBV19
CDR3nt: TGTGCCAGTAGGCGGGGGAGTGACAATGAGCAGTTCTTC
CDR3aa: CASRRGSDNEQFF

abundance: few
d_gene: NA
j_gene: TRBJ1-2
len: 17
v_gene: TRBV7-9
CDR3nt: TGTGCCAGCAGCTTGCACACTGTTGGGGGCACGAACTATGGCTACACCTTC
CDR3aa: CASSLHTVGGTNYGYTF

abundance: NA
d_gene: NA
j_gene: TRBJ1-2
len: 14
v_gene: TRBV7-9
CDR3nt: TGTGCCAGCAGCCCCACAGGAGATTCGGATGGCTACACCTTC
CDR3aa: CASSPTGDSDGYTF

abundance: NA
d_gene: TRBD1
j_gene: TRBJ1-2
len: 15
v_gene: TRBV19
CDR3nt: TGTGCCAGTAGTATGGCTGGGACAGGGGGCTATGGCTACACCTTC
CDR3aa: CASSMAGTGGYGYTF

abundance: NA
d_gene: TRBD1
j_gene: TRBJ1-1
len: 14
v_gene: TRBV10-3
CDR3nt: TGTGCCACCATGACAGGGTCAATGAACACTGAAGCTTTCTTT
CDR3aa: CATMTGSMNTEAFF

abundance: once
d_gene: NA
j_gene: TRBJ2-1
len: 13
v_gene: TRBV19
CDR3nt: TGTGCCAGTAGGCGGGGTATGATAGATGAGCAGTTCTTC
CDR3aa: CASRRGMIDEQFF

abundance: NA
d_gene: NA
j_gene: TRBJ2-7
len: 11
v_gene: TRBV5-1
CDR3nt: TGCGCCAGCAGCTTCTCCGGGGAGCAGTACTTC
CDR3aa: CASSFSGEQYF

abundance: NA
d_gene: NA
j_gene: TRBJ2-2
len: 14
v_gene: TRBV6-4
CDR3nt: TGTGCCAGCAGTGCGCGCGCGAACACCGGGGAGCTGTTTTTT
CDR3aa: CASSARANTGELFF

abundance: few
d_gene: TRBD2
j_gene: TRBJ2-3
len: 17
v_gene: TRBV7-3
CDR3nt: TGTGCCAGCAGCTTAACGGGTAGCGGGGGGGCGTCAGATACGCAGTATTTT
CDR3aa: CASSLTGSGGASDTQYF

abundance: NA
d_gene: NA
j_gene: TRBJ1-1
len: 14
v_gene: TRBV5-6
CDR3nt: TGTGCCAGCAGCAGCGGGACGGCGAACACTGAAGCTTTCTTT
CDR3aa: CASSSGTANTEAFF

abundance: NA
d_gene: TRBD1
j_gene: TRBJ2-5
len: 14
v_gene: TRBV7-2
CDR3nt: TGTGCCAGCAGCCCTCCAGGGGGCGGGGAGACCCAGTACTTC
CDR3aa: CASSPPGGGETQYF

abundance: NA
d_gene: TRBD2
j_gene: TRBJ2-7
len: 14
v_gene: TRBV6-5
CDR3nt: TGTGCCAGCAGTATTCTAGCGGGGGGGCACGAGCAGTACTTC
CDR3aa: CASSILAGGHEQYF

abundance: NA
d_gene: NA
j_gene: TRBJ1-4
len: 16
v_gene: TRBV7-9
CDR3nt: TGTGCCAGCAGCTACAGCGGGGGAGAACCTAATGAAAAACTGTTTTTT
CDR3aa: CASSYSGGEPNEKLFF

abundance: NA
d_gene: TRBD2
j_gene: TRBJ2-3
len: 17
v_gene: TRBV9
CDR3nt: TGTGCCAGCAGCTCCCGACTAGCGGTGACTAGCACAGATACGCAGTATTTT
CDR3aa: CASSSRLAVTSTDTQYF

abundance: NA
d_gene: NA
j_gene: TRBJ2-1
len: 16
v_gene: TRBV5-1
CDR3nt: TGCGCCAGCAGCTTGGGACTAGACCCCTCCTACAATGAGCAGTTCTTC
CDR3aa: CASSLGLDPSYNEQFF

abundance: NA
d_gene: TRBD2
j_gene: TRBJ2-5
len: 15
v_gene: TRBV4-3
CDR3nt: TGCGCCAGCAGCCACGGCGGGGGGGCAGGTGAGACCCAGTACTTC
CDR3aa: CASSHGGGAGETQYF

abundance: few
d_gene: NA
j_gene: TRBJ1-1
len: 13
v_gene: TRBV28
CDR3nt: TGTGCCAGCAGTAAGCAGGTGGGGCGTAGGGCTTTCTTT
CDR3aa: CASSKQVGRRAFF

abundance: NA
d_gene: NA
j_gene: TRBJ2-1
len: 17
v_gene: TRBV10-3
CDR3nt: TGTGCCATCAGTGAGTCGCAGTGGGACACCTCCTACAATGAGCAGTTCTTC
CDR3aa: CAISESQWDTSYNEQFF

abundance: NA
d_gene: NA
j_gene: TRBJ1-2
len: 15
v_gene: TRBV7-9
CDR3nt: TGTGCCAGCAGACAAATGGACAGCCGACACTATGGCTACACCTTC
CDR3aa: CASRQMDSRHYGYTF

abundance: NA
d_gene: TRBD1
j_gene: TRBJ2-7
len: 15
v_gene: TRBV11-2
CDR3nt: TGTGCCAGCAGCTTAGGCCGGGACAGGGCCTACGAGCAGTACTTC
CDR3aa: CASSLGRDRAYEQYF

abundance: NA
d_gene: TRBD1
j_gene: TRBJ2-1
len: 13
v_gene: TRBV9
CDR3nt: TGTGCCAGCAGCCCTCAGGGGGCTGGTGAGCAGTTCTTC
CDR3aa: CASSPQGAGEQFF

abundance: NA
d_gene: NA
j_gene: TRBJ1-5
len: 14
v_gene: TRBV5-4
CDR3nt: TGTGCCAGCAGCTTTGGGGGCGGGGGTCAGCCCCAGCATTTT
CDR3aa: CASSFGGGGQPQHF

abundance: NA
d_gene: TRBD1
j_gene: TRBJ2-5
len: 15
v_gene: TRBV28
CDR3nt: TGTGCCAGCAGTTCCCGACAGGGTGGACAAGAGACCCAGTACTTC
CDR3aa: CASSSRQGGQETQYF

abundance: NA
d_gene: NA
j_gene: TRBJ2-3
len: 15
v_gene: TRBV7-3
CDR3nt: TGTGCCAGCAGCCCCGCAGGGAATTGGGCAGATACGCAGTATTTT
CDR3aa: CASSPAGNWADTQYF

abundance: NA
d_gene: NA
j_gene: TRBJ1-4
len: 15
v_gene: TRBV28
CDR3nt: TGTGCCAGCAGTAAATTACAGGGCCGTAATGAAAAACTGTTTTTT
CDR3aa: CASSKLQGRNEKLFF

abundance: few
d_gene: NA
j_gene: TRBJ1-4
len: 15
v_gene: TRBV6-1
CDR3nt: TGTGCCAGCAGTGAAGCTGCCGGGGGTGTGAAGAAACTGTTTTTT
CDR3aa: CASSEAAGGVKKLFF

abundance: NA
d_gene: NA
j_gene: TRBJ1-3
len: 15
v_gene: TRBV2
CDR3nt: TGTGCCAGCAGACATGGACTCGACTCTGGAAACACCATATATTTT
CDR3aa: CASRHGLDSGNTIYF

abundance: NA
d_gene: NA
j_gene: TRBJ2-7
len: 15
v_gene: TRBV5-6
CDR3nt: TGTGCCAGCTACGAACGGGTATTATCGGGCTACGAGCAGTACTTC
CDR3aa: CASYERVLSGYEQYF

abundance: few
d_gene: TRBD1
j_gene: TRBJ2-3
len: 13
v_gene: TRBV5-1
CDR3nt: TGCGCCAGCAGCAACCCGGGACAGGGATCGCAGTATTTT
CDR3aa: CASSNPGQGSQYF

abundance: NA
d_gene: NA
j_gene: TRBJ2-5
len: 15
v_gene: TRBV6-1
CDR3nt: TGTGCCAGCAGTGAGGGCGCTCTGTCCCAAGAGACCCAGTACTTC
CDR3aa: CASSEGALSQETQYF

abundance: NA
d_gene: NA
j_gene: TRBJ1-1
len: 11
v_gene: TRBV30
CDR3nt: TGTGCCTGGAGCTTTATGACTGAAGCTTTCTTT
CDR3aa: CAWSFMTEAFF

abundance: NA
d_gene: NA
j_gene: TRBJ1-1
len: 13
v_gene: TRBV5-4
CDR3nt: TGTGCCAGCAGCACAGGGTTTGCCGCCGAGGCTTTCTTT
CDR3aa: CASSTGFAAEAFF

abundance: NA
d_gene: NA
j_gene: TRBJ2-7
len: 17
v_gene: TRBV21-1
CDR3nt: TGTGCCAGCAGCAAAGGGTGGGGAACAGGGGGAATCTACGAGCAGTACTTC
CDR3aa: CASSKGWGTGGIYEQYF

abundance: NA
d_gene: TRBD2
j_gene: TRBJ2-5
len: 16
v_gene: TRBV6-5
CDR3nt: TGTGCCAGCAGTTCCCCCCATGGGGGGGACCAAGAGACCCAGTACTTC
CDR3aa: CASSSPHGGDQETQYF